This passage covers 17 T cell receptor beta chains from one sample sequenced in a study of blood T cells in healthy people across ages (dated by TCRdb to the mid-2010s). Libraries were prepared through 5' RACE. The instrument was an Illumina HiSeq 2500. A second PCR of roughly 7 to 11 cycles was performed with a sample-barcoded 5' primer and a J-beta primer mix. TCRdb applied fastp at Q25 and MiXCR to the public reads, then kept only in-frame beta chains. When rows share a CDR3 protein, they turn into one entry using the most common DNA and genes. The sample table contains about a million distinct CDR3 sequences; only one count was recorded for around 48% of them. Of the sample, roughly 13% falls within the top ten clones. The sample taken for sequencing was blood. These receptor sequences come from a man aged 30 to 45 in good health.

The chain employs TRBV5-1 and TRBJ2-3; possibly TRBD2 for D (5 bases). CDR3 size: 16 residues. Trimming pared 0 bases from V and 2 bases from J, leaving 13 bases between. Germline-derived CDR1 and CDR2 are SGHRS and YFSETQ. The CDR3 region has the DNA TGCGCCAGCAGCTTGGTACCTGAGGGATTCACAGATACGCAGTATTTT. This translates into CASSLVPEGFTDTQYF.

A few counts support this clonotype. This chain joins TRBV4-1 and TRBJ1-2; unclear D gene. The V and J ends lost 3 bases and 0 bases respectively, with 14 bases between them. The germline gives CDR1 MGHRA, CDR2 YSYEKL. The CDR3 is 16 residues long. CDR3: CASSHDAVSSNYGYTF. CDR3 coding DNA: TGCGCCAGCAGCCATGATGCAGTCAGCTCTAACTATGGCTACACCTTC.

The rearrangement links TRBV29-1 to TRBJ2-7, with D tentatively TRBD1 or TRBD2 (5 bases each). The germline V gene encodes CDR1 SQVTM and CDR2 ANQGSEA. The CDR3 runs 15 residues. Trimming removed 0 bases at V and 0 bases at J, with 12 bases between. CDR3 residues: CSVEDRGGGSYEQYF. DNA of the CDR3: TGCAGCGTTGAAGATAGGGGTGGGGGCTCCTACGAGCAGTACTTC.

V usage is TRBV5-8 and J usage is TRBJ2-7; D possibly corresponds to TRBD1 (5 bases). V was shortened by 4 bases and J by 1 base, with 12 bases between the two germline ends. The CDR3 consists of 14 residues. Germline V lookup: CDR1 SGHTS, CDR2 YDEGEE. CDR3 amino acids: CASSVGHDSYEQYF. CDR3 nucleotide sequence: TGTGCCAGCAGCGTAGGACATGATTCCTACGAGCAGTACTTC.

There are many counts of this clonotype. The chain is built from TRBV7-2 and TRBJ2-3; either TRBD1 or TRBD2 may fit D (5 bases each). Germline loops: CDR1 SGHTA, CDR2 FQGNSA. This CDR3 is 13 amino acids long. Trimming removed 4 bases at V and 4 bases at J, with 9 bases between. CDR3 nucleotides: TGTGCCAGCAGCTATCGGGGCCCAGATACGCAGTATTTT. Translating gives CASSYRGPDTQYF.

This clonotype appeared a few times. The gene calls are TRBV7-9 and TRBJ2-4; D is unresolved. This CDR3 contains 15 residues. CDR1 SEHNR and CDR2 FQNEAQ come from the germline V gene (reference sequence). Trimming cost V 5 bases and J 3 bases, with 14 bases left between them. This CDR3 is CASSQSDFGKNIQYF. The CDR3 DNA is TGTGCCAGCAGCCAGAGCGACTTTGGCAAAAACATTCAGTACTTC.

This clonotype was counted only a few times. The chain recombines TRBV12-3 or TRBV12-4 with TRBJ2-7, with a tentative D call TRBD1 (6 bases). With 2 bases removed from V and 4 bases from J, the gap between germline ends came to 12 bases. The CDR3 length is 14 residues. The CDR3 DNA reads TGTGCCAGCAGTTTAAGTGTAAGGGGGTACGAGCAGTACTTC. Protein sequence: CASSLSVRGYEQYF.

The CDR3 loop is CASKQGVQETQYF. The CDR3 DNA is TGTGCCAGCAAACAGGGGGTCCAAGAGACCCAGTACTTC. This rearrangement joins TRBV25-1 to TRBJ2-5, with TRBD1 matching over 8 bases. CDR3 length equals 13 residues. The V gene end was trimmed by 7 bases and the J gene end by 1 base; junction bases not matched to a gene: 2. The germline gives CDR1 MGHDK, CDR2 SYGVNS.

With regard to this clonotype: At one end the junction does not follow the germline gene, possibly because of a read error. J is TRBJ2-7 and V is TRBV12-3 or TRBV12-4; 7 bases are shared with TRBD1. The CDR3 covers 12 residues. CDR3 protein: CTSNINRGEQYF. CDR3 sequence (DNA): TGTACCAGCAACATTAACAGGGGCGAGCAGTACTTC.

The chain combines TRBV24-1 with TRBJ2-2; either TRBD1 or TRBD2 may supply D (5 bases each). The ends were cut back, 4 bases at V and 6 bases at J, with 11 bases in the middle. Per the germline V gene, CDR1 is KGHDR and CDR2 is SFDVKD. This CDR3 has 14 residues. DNA of the CDR3: TGTGCCACCAGTGACGGGGCGGTCTCCGGGGAGCTGTTTTTT. Protein: CATSDGAVSGELFF.

This clonotype was detected once. V and J are TRBV4-2 and TRBJ2-1, with D perhaps TRBD2 (6 bases). With 8 bases removed from V and 10 bases from J, the gap between germline ends came to 12 bases. Looked up from germline, CDR1 is LGHNA and CDR2 is YNFKEQ. The CDR3 sequence is 11 residues long. CDR3 DNA: TGTGCCAGCGGAGGGCCCTCCGAGCAGTTCTTC. Its translation: CASGGPSEQFF.

There are a few counts of this clonotype. V usage is TRBV6-2 or TRBV6-3 and J usage is TRBJ1-2, with D unclear. From germline, CDR1 is MNHEY and CDR2 SVGEGT. V was clipped by 6 bases and J by 9 bases, with 20 bases between them. The CDR3 is 14 residues long. The CDR3 protein is CASRFDVAGLSYTF. The DNA for the CDR3 is TGTGCCAGCAGATTTGACGTTGCGGGTCTCAGCTACACCTTC.

This clonotype was counted many times. The chain recombines TRBV28 with TRBJ2-7; 12 bases map to TRBD1. Looked up from germline, CDR1 is MDHEN and CDR2 is SYDVKM. Trimming cost V 7 bases and J 7 bases; bases outside gene matches: 11. The CDR3 totals 15 residues. The CDR3 bases are TGTGCCAGCAAGGTTCCCGGGACAGGGGGCTATGAGCAGTACTTC. It translates to CASKVPGTGGYEQYF. Together with reference TRBV28 and TRBJ2-7, the CDR3 gives the full variable domain: DVKVTQSSRYLVKRTGEKVFLECVQDMDHENMFWYRQDPGLGLRLIYFSYDVKMKEKGDIPEGYSVSREKKERFSLILESASTNQTSMYLCASKVPGTGGYEQYFGPGTRLTVT.

This clonotype appeared a few times. The chain has TRBV6-2 or TRBV6-3 and TRBJ2-5; the D gene is possibly TRBD1 (5 bases). The J call may be mistaken, given a closer DNA end match to TRBJ2-7. The CDR3 runs to 12 residues. In germline, CDR1 is MNHEY, CDR2 SVGEGT. The CDR3 spells CASSYGADEQYF. DNA of the CDR3: TGTGCCAGCAGTTACGGGGCCGACGAGCAGTACTTC.

This chain uses TRBV20-1 with TRBJ2-1; TRBD2 might be the D (6 bases). Germline assignment: CDR1 DFQATT and CDR2 SNEGSKA (reference sequence). This CDR3 is built from 15 residues. V lost 0 bases, J lost 3 bases, and 12 bases lay in between. The DNA for the CDR3 is TGCAGTGCTAGAGATCGGGACTTACTCTACAATGAGCAGTTCTTC. Encoded protein: CSARDRDLLYNEQFF.

The V and J genes are TRBV19 and TRBJ2-3; the D call may be TRBD1 or TRBD2 (6 bases each). CDR3 size: 15 residues. Looked up from germline, CDR1 is LNHDA and CDR2 is SQIVND (reference sequence). Trimming shortened V by 4 bases and J by 7 bases, and 18 bases separated the two germline ends. The CDR3 DNA is TGTGCCAGTAGTAGAGGAGGGGGGCGCGGATATACGCAGTATTTT. Its translation: CASSRGGGRGYTQYF. Combining the CDR3 with reference TRBV19 and TRBJ2-3 gives the whole variable domain DGGITQSPKYLFRKEGQNVTLSCEQNLNHDAMYWYRQDPGQGLRLIYYSQIVNDFQKGDIAEGYSVSREKKESFPLTVTSAQKNPTAFYLCASSRGGGRGYTQYFGPGTRLTVL.

The J gene is TRBJ2-3, the V gene TRBV29-1, with D possibly TRBD2 on 5 matching bases. The V gene lost 7 bases and the J gene lost 1 base, with 24 bases spanning the gap. CDR3 length: 17 amino acids. Germline assignment: CDR1 SQVTM and CDR2 ANQGSEA. This CDR3 is CSAGEGRQKRGTDTQYF. The CDR3 DNA reads as TGCAGCGCCGGTGAGGGTCGGCAAAAGCGAGGCACAGATACGCAGTATTTT.